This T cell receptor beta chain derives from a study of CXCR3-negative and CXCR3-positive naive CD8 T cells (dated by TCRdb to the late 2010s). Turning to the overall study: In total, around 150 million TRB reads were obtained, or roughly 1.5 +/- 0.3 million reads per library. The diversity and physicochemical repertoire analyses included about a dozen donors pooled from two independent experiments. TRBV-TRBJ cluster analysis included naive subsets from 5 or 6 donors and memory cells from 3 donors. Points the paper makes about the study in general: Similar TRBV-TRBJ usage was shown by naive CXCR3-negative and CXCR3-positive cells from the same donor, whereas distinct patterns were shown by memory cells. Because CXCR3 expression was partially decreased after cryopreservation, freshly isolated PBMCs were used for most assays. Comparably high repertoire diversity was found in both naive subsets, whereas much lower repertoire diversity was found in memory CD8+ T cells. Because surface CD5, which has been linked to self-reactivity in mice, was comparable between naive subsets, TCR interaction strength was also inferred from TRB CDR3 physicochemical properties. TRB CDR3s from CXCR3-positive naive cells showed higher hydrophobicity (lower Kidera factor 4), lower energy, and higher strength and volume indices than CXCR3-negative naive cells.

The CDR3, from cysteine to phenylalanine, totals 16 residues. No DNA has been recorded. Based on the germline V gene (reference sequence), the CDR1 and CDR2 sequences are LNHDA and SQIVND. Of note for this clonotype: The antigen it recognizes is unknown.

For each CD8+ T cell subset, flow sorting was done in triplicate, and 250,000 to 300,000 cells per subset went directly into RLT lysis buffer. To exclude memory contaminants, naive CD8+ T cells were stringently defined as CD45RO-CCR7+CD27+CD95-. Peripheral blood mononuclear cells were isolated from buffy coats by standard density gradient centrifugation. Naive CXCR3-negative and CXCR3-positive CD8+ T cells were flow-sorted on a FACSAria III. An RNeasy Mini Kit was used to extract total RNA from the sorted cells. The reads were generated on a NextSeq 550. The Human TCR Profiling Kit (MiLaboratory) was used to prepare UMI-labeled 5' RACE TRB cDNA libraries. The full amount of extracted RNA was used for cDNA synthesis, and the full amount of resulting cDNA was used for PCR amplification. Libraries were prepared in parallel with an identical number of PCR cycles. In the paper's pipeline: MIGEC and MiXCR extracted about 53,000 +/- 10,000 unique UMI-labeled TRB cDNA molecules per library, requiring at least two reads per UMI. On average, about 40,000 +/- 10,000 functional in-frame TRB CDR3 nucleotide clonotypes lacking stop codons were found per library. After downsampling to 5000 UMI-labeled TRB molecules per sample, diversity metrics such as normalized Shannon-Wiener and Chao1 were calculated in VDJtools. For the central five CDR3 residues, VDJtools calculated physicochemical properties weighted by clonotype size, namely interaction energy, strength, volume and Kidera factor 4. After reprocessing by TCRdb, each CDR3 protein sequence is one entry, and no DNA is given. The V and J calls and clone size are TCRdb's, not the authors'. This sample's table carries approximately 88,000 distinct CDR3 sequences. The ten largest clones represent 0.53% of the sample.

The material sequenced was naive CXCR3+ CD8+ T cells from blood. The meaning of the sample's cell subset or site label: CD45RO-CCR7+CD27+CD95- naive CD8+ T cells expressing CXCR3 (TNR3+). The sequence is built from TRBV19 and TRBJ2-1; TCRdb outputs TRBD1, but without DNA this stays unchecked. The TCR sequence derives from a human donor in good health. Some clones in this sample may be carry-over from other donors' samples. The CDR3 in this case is CASSPRGRLAYNEQFF.